This T cell receptor (beta chain) was recorded in a study of vaccination and CD4 T cells after COVID-19. Treatment here: roughly 11-day PBMC culture with coronavirus spike peptide pools or control peptides (ViraFEST assay). Under the ViraFEST approach, antigen-specific T cells were expanded with peptide pools and TCRs subsequently sequenced. This clonotype appeared a few times. Its antigen is currently unknown. With the Oncomine TCR Beta short-read assay, DNA from cultured CD4+ T cells was sequenced. Each CDR3 protein is one row after TCRdb ran MiXCR on the PCR reads. Of 3,000 to 4,000 distinct CDR3 sequences listed, about 33% are singletons. The V gene end was trimmed by 2 bases and the J gene end by 6 bases; junction bases not matched to a gene: 7. Germline V gives CDR1 MNHNS, CDR2 SASEGT. CDR3 length equals 15 residues.

Sequencing was done on a sample of CD4+ T cells from blood, cultured in vitro. The rearrangement links TRBV6-1 to TRBJ2-3; 8 nucleotides agree with TRBD2. This sequence was found in a human donor who had recovered from COVID-19. The CDR3 DNA reads as TGTGCCAGCAGTGAACTGGGACTAGTAACGGATACGCAGTATTTT. It codes for CASSELGLVTDTQYF.